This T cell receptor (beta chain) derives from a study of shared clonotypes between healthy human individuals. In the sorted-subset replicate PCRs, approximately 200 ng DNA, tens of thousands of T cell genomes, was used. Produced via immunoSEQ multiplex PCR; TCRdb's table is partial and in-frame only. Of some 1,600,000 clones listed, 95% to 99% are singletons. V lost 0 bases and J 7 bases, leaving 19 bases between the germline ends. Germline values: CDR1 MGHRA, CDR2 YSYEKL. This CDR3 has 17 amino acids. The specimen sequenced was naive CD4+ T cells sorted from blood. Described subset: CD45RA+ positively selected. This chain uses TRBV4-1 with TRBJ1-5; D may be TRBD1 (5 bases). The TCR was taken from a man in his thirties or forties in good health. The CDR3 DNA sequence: TGCGCCAGCAGCCAAGAGTTGGGGACTCCCGAAGGGCAGCCCCAGCATTTT. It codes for CASSQELGTPEGQPQHF.